This record covers a single TCR beta chain. As yet, its antigen is unknown. V gave up 4 bases and J gave up 7 bases; unmatched junction bases: 12. The V gene's germline CDR1 is SGHNT and CDR2 YYREEE (reference sequence). The CDR3 contains 18 residues. The data are from a study of shared clonotypes between healthy human individuals. The study, taken as a whole, reports: Deeper or shallower sequencing was expected to change how clonotypes are shared among donors. Rarefaction indicated that sorted-subset sequencing remained incomplete although depth was large.

In the original workflow: ImmunoSEQ output held junction-only sequences without quality scores, so filtering differed. Only in-frame clones appear in the TCRdb table, and some are missing; sequencing was by immunoSEQ multiplex PCR. V, J and clone size are those of that table, while D and trimming were read from the DNA. This table holds about 2,500,000 clones, roughly 92% found once. Sequenced sample: naive CD4+ T cells sorted from blood. Specified subset: CD45RA+ positively selected. V gene TRBV5-4 combines with J gene TRBJ2-2, with 14 bases matching TRBD2. The receptor was derived from a man between 18 and 35 years old in good health. CDR3 sequence reads: CASSPRLAGGLMGGELFF. In DNA form, the CDR3 reads TGTGCCAGCAGCCCCAGACTAGCGGGGGGGCTGATGGGCGGGGAGCTGTTTTTT.